The next 10 T cell receptor beta chains were all read from a single sample in a study of Graves' ophthalmopathy and Graves' hyperthyroidism. Amplification targeted the TCR beta CDR3 regions, with RNA transcripts as the source material. In the first round, RT-PCR was carried out with HTBI primers, and a multiplex PCR formed the second round. TCRdb recomputed calls from the multiplex PCR reads with MiXCR, one row per CDR3 protein. The data show approximately 380,000 distinct CDR3 sequences, under 25% seen once. What was sequenced was peripheral blood. Source of these receptors: a woman aged 18-35 years with stable Graves' hyperthyroidism.

Regarding this clonotype: It may be a read error: a sequence one base away is much more abundant. The V call is TRBV12-3 or TRBV12-4, the J call TRBJ2-7; D unresolved. V was clipped by 5 bases and J by 11 bases, with 4 bases between them. The CDR3 consists of 8 residues. The CDR3 DNA is TGTGCCAGCAGTGGGGAGTACTTC. It encodes CASSGEYF.

The chain has TRBV6-5 and TRBJ2-7, with 7 bases that match TRBD1. This CDR3 is 16 amino acids long. Germline V gene lookup returns CDR1 MNHEY and CDR2 SVGAGI. J gave up 6 bases and V 0 bases, and 11 bases lay outside the gene matches. The DNA of the CDR3 is TGTGCCAGCAGTTACTCAGAGGGGGCGACCCCCCTCGAGCAGTACTTC. Translating it yields CASSYSEGATPLEQYF.

This rearrangement joins TRBV5-1 to TRBJ1-1; TRBD1 matches 9 bases. The CDR3 loop spans 15 amino acids. Per germline, CDR1 SGHRS and CDR2 YFSETQ. J gave up 3 bases and V 4 bases, and 7 bases lay outside the gene matches. CDR3 protein: CASSLTGGEYTEAFF. The CDR3, as DNA: TGCGCCAGCAGCCTAACAGGGGGCGAATACACTGAAGCTTTCTTT.

The gene calls are TRBV7-8 and TRBJ2-5; D is ambiguous. V gave up 5 bases and J gave up 3 bases, with 13 bases separating them. This CDR3 contains 14 residues. Looked up from germline, CDR1 is SGHVS and CDR2 is FQNEAQ. CDR3 sequence reads: CASSPRTHEETQYF. Written as DNA, the CDR3 is TGTGCCAGCAGCCCCAGGACGCACGAAGAGACCCAGTACTTC.

This clonotype was detected many times. The V gene is TRBV11-2, the J gene TRBJ1-2, with unresolved D. CDR1 SGHAT and CDR2 FQNNGV come from the germline V gene. The CDR3 runs to 13 residues. Trimming pared 4 bases from V and 4 bases from J, leaving 10 bases between. CDR3 protein: CASSSFRSYGYTF. The CDR3 nucleotides read TGTGCCAGCAGCTCTTTCCGGAGCTATGGCTACACCTTC.

Many counts were recorded for this clonotype. The V call is TRBV18, the J call TRBJ1-3, with 7 nucleotides matching TRBD1. The CDR3 length is 15 residues. Germline-derived CDR1 and CDR2 are KGHSH and LQKENI. Trimming removed 0 bases from V and 8 bases from J; junction bases left unmatched: 7. CDR3 bases: TGTGCCAGCTCACCACCCGGGACAGACCTTTACACCATATATTTT. Its protein product is CASSPPGTDLYTIYF.

This clonotype was counted a few times. V is TRBV7-2 and J is TRBJ2-4; maybe TRBD1 (5 bases). Trimming left V 3 bases short and J 3 bases short, with 9 bases between. The CDR3 covers 14 residues. In germline, CDR1 is SGHTA, CDR2 FQGNSA. The CDR3 region has the DNA TGTGCCAGCAGCTTTCAGGGCTTCAAAAACATTCAGTACTTC. Its protein is CASSFQGFKNIQYF. The variable domain in full, with the rest retrieved from reference TRBV7-2 and TRBJ2-4, is GAGVSQSPSNKVTEKGKDVELRCDPISGHTALYWYRQSLGQGLEFLIYFQGNSAPDKSGLPSDRFSAERTGGSVSTLTIQRTQQEDSAVYLCASSFQGFKNIQYFGAGTRLSVL.

This clonotype was found many times. The chain has TRBV28 and TRBJ1-2, with unresolved D. With 2 bases removed from V and 4 bases from J, the gap between germline ends came to 2 bases. Germline CDR1 reads MDHEN; CDR2 reads SYDVKM. CDR3 length: 11 amino acids. In nucleotides, the CDR3 is TGTGCCAGCAGTTTAGCCTATGGCTACACCTTC. Translating it yields CASSLAYGYTF.

V usage is TRBV6-5 and J usage is TRBJ2-4; the D gene is possibly TRBD2 (6 bases). The V and J ends lost 0 bases and 1 base respectively, with 16 bases between them. The CDR3 extends over 18 amino acids. CDR1 and CDR2 (germline): MNHEY, SVGAGI. CDR3 sequence: CASSYSRDPRRAKNIQYF. In DNA, the CDR3 is TGTGCCAGCAGTTACTCGCGGGACCCCCGTCGGGCCAAAAACATTCAGTACTTC.

This clonotype occurred many times. V usage is TRBV7-2 and J usage is TRBJ2-7, with D possibly matching TRBD2 (5 bases). Per the germline V gene, CDR1 is SGHTA and CDR2 is FQGNSA. Trimming pared 1 base from V and 6 bases from J, leaving 10 bases between. There are 13 residues in the CDR3. CDR3 residues: CASSLDPAGEQYF. CDR3 nucleotides: TGTGCCAGCAGCTTAGACCCCGCGGGCGAGCAGTACTTC.